The 11 T cell receptor beta chains below were found in one sample sequenced in a study of T cell responses to AZD1222 COVID-19 vaccine. Libraries were prepared by immunoSEQ multiplex PCR; TCRdb keeps only in-frame clonotypes and omits some of them. The sample carries some 150,000 clones, roughly 88% recorded once. The specimen was peripheral blood, collected on day 0 of AZD1222 vaccination. Source of these receptors: an adult in good health.

This clone was seen a single time. This chain links TRBV6-5 with TRBJ1-1, with 7 bases identical to TRBD1. CDR3 size: 13 residues. Germline lookup yields CDR1 MNHEY and CDR2 SVGAGI. The V gene end was trimmed by 2 bases and the J gene end by 5 bases; junction bases not matched to a gene: 2. CDR3 amino acids: CASSYGDRTEAFF. In DNA form, the CDR3 reads TGTGCCAGCAGTTACGGGGACAGAACTGAAGCTTTCTTT.

The V and J genes are TRBV7-2 and TRBJ2-1, with TRBD2 identical over 10 bases. V shed 0 bases, J shed 4 bases, and the junction held 0 bases outside the gene matches. The CDR3 extends over 15 amino acids. Per germline, CDR1 SGHTA and CDR2 FQGNSA. CDR3 DNA: TGTGCCAGCAGCTTAGCGACTAGCGGGTACAATGAGCAGTTCTTC. This codes for CASSLATSGYNEQFF.

The chain recombines TRBV4-3 with TRBJ1-2, with D uncertain. The germline CDR1 and CDR2 sequences are LGHNA and YSLEER. The V and J ends lost 4 bases and 7 bases respectively, with 22 bases between them. The CDR3 runs 16 residues. The CDR3 here is CASSPSSSSGSVGYTF. In DNA form, the CDR3 reads TGCGCCAGCAGCCCTTCATCCTCATCAGGATCTGTTGGCTACACCTTC.

The J gene is TRBJ1-2, the V gene TRBV4-2, with D perhaps TRBD1 (5 bases). The CDR3 loop spans 16 amino acids. Trimming took 0 bases from V and 4 from J, leaving 15 bases between them. Germline V gives CDR1 LGHNA, CDR2 YNFKEQ. The CDR3: CASSQEAGGVGYGYTF. CDR3 nucleotide sequence: TGTGCCAGCAGCCAAGAGGCAGGAGGGGTGGGCTATGGCTACACCTTC.

The chain links TRBV5-1 to TRBJ1-1, with TRBD1 matching 7 bases. CDR1 is SGHRS, CDR2 YFSETQ, per germline. The J segment lost 5 bases and the V segment lost 1 base, leaving 5 bases of the junction unmatched. The CDR3 is made up of 14 amino acids. The CDR3 region has the DNA TGCGCCAGCAGCTTGACAGGGGATGTGACTGAAGCTTTCTTT. The encoded protein is CASSLTGDVTEAFF.

This clone appeared a few times. This chain links TRBV5-1 with TRBJ2-3; TRBD1 matches at 8 bases. CDR1 is SGHRS and CDR2 is YFSETQ in the germline V gene. V lost 4 bases and J lost 6; bases outside the gene matches: 7. The CDR3 has 14 residues. CDR3 nucleotide sequence: TGCGCCAGCAGCATTCAGGGGGCCGGGGATACGCAGTATTTT. Protein sequence: CASSIQGAGDTQYF.

The V gene is TRBV5-6, the J gene TRBJ1-4; D might be TRBD1 (5 bases). The V gene's germline CDR1 is SGHDT and CDR2 YYEEEE. Trimming shortened V by 0 bases and J by 14 bases, and 11 bases separated the two germline ends. The CDR3 loop spans 12 amino acids. The CDR3 DNA sequence: TGTGCCAGCAGCTTGGACGAGACAGCGCTGTTTTTT. This sequence encodes CASSLDETALFF.

This chain joins TRBV5-1 and TRBJ1-2; 8 bases are a match to TRBD1. V lost 2 bases to trimming and J lost 4 bases; unmatched junction nucleotides: 13. Per germline, CDR1 SGHRS and CDR2 YFSETQ. The CDR3 consists of 17 residues. The chain's CDR3 is CASSLGQGNFLVYGYTF. The DNA of the CDR3 is TGCGCCAGCAGCTTAGGACAGGGCAACTTCTTGGTCTATGGCTACACCTTC. Variable domain in full (rest from reference TRBV5-1 and TRBJ1-2): KAGVTQTPRYLIKTRGQQVTLSCSPISGHRSVSWYQQTPGQGLQFLFEYFSETQRNKGNFPGRFSGRQFSNSRSEMNVSTLELGDSALYLCASSLGQGNFLVYGYTFGSGTRLTVV.

The rearrangement joins TRBV5-6 to TRBJ1-2; D may be TRBD1 (5 bases). The CDR3 has 13 amino acids. V dropped 6 bases and J dropped 3 bases, with 12 bases sitting between them. CDR1 and CDR2 (germline): SGHDT, YYEEEE. CDR3 region: CASTLGGDYGYTF. CDR3 sequence (DNA): TGTGCCAGCACTTTGGGAGGGGACTATGGCTACACCTTC.

This clone was counted once. The chain carries TRBV30 and TRBJ1-6; no reliable D call. CDR3 length: 13 amino acids. Germline CDR1 is GTSNPN and CDR2 is SVGIG (reference sequence). Trimming took off 4 bases at V and 2 bases at J, with 6 bases between the two ends. CDR3 loop: CAWKDTYNSPLHF. CDR3 bases: TGTGCCTGGAAAGATACCTATAATTCACCCCTCCACTTT.

V is TRBV28 and J is TRBJ1-5, with TRBD1 as a possible D gene (5 bases). CDR3 size: 15 residues. Germline V gives CDR1 MDHEN, CDR2 SYDVKM. Trimming took 1 base from V and 2 from J, leaving 9 bases between them. CDR3 sequence: CASSLSGMGNQPQHF. In nucleotides, the CDR3 is TGTGCCAGCAGTTTATCAGGGATGGGCAATCAGCCCCAGCATTTT.